This is a list of T cell receptor beta chains from one sample in a study of T cells in Graves' hyperthyroidism and ophthalmopathy. TCRdb used MiXCR to reprocess the multiplex PCR reads, holding one entry per CDR3 protein. The sample holds over 700,000 distinct CDR3 sequences, more than 30% seen once. The sequencing input was blood. The receptors derive from a man aged 18 to 30 with Graves' hyperthyroidism. Each CDR3 is given with its conserved first and last residue. D genes are given only for firm matches. Size values are once, few and many counts, or a class for expanded clones, and some rows have none.

CDR3,DNA,D,size,V,J
CASSVDAPYNSPLHF,TGTGCCAGCAGCGTTGACGCCCCCTATAATTCACCCCTCCACTTT,-,-,TRBV11-1,TRBJ1-6
CASSAGTGGRGSPLHF,TGTGCCAGCAGCGCGGGGACAGGCGGGCGGGGATCACCCCTCCACTTT,TRBD1,many,TRBV2,TRBJ1-6
CASSAPTSNEKLFF,TGTGCCAGCAGTGCACCTACTTCTAATGAAAAACTGTTTTTT,-,many,TRBV2,TRBJ1-4
CASRPGQRDTGELFF,TGTGCCAGCAGACCGGGACAGAGGGACACCGGGGAGCTGTTTTTT,TRBD1,-,TRBV6-5,TRBJ2-2
CASIRNGGNTEAFF,TGTGCCAGCATCCGCAATGGAGGGAACACTGAAGCTTTCTTT,-,few,TRBV12-3/TRBV12-4,TRBJ1-1
CSVAGASSNEKLFF,TGCAGCGTTGCCGGGGCCTCTTCCAATGAAAAACTGTTTTTT,-,-,TRBV29-1,TRBJ1-4
CASIPWKGASTEAFF,TGTGCCAGTATCCCCTGGAAGGGGGCGAGTACTGAAGCTTTCTTT,TRBD1,few,TRBV19,TRBJ1-1
CASSDERAGNQPQHF,TGTGCCAGCAGTGACGAACGGGCTGGTAATCAGCCCCAGCATTTT,-,-,TRBV2,TRBJ1-5
CSARGGTTKVKTQYF,TGCAGTGCTAGAGGGGGGACTACGAAGGTGAAGACCCAGTACTTC,TRBD2,few,TRBV20-1,TRBJ2-5
CATQGTGDTEAFF,TGTGCCACCCAGGGGACAGGGGACACTGAAGCTTTCTTT,TRBD1,many,TRBV2,TRBJ1-1
CASTSGQANEKLFF,TGTGCCAGCACCTCGGGGCAGGCTAATGAAAAACTGTTTTTT,-,-,TRBV5-6,TRBJ1-4
CASSVATSGKDTQYF,TGTGCCAGCAGCGTAGCTACCTCGGGGAAGGATACGCAGTATTTT,-,-,TRBV9,TRBJ2-3